This T cell receptor beta chain was found in a study of blood T cell repertoires in COVID-19. TCRdb's copy holds only in-frame clones and misses some; the assay was immunoSEQ multiplex PCR. The data show under 250,000 clones, with 75% to 85% seen just once and 5.5% to 7% held by the top ten. This clone was detected only a few times. CDR1 WNHNN and CDR2 SYGVQD come from the germline V gene (reference sequence). V dropped 4 bases and J dropped 4 bases, with 13 bases sitting between them. The CDR3 is made up of 14 amino acids. The sample was peripheral blood. The rearrangement joins TRBV10-1 to TRBJ1-1, with a tentative D call TRBD1 (6 bases). The sequence was obtained from a woman between 35 and 50 years old with COVID-19, enrolled during active disease. DNA of the CDR3: TGCGCCAGCAGTGCACAGGGTTACGGCACTGAAGCTTTCTTT. This codes for CASSAQGYGTEAFF.